The source of this T cell receptor (beta chain) is a study of blood T cell repertoires in COVID-19. Study information: COVID-19 samples from acute and convalescent phases originated in the United States, Italy and Spain. T cells, B-cell-depleted T cells, or PBMCs supplied cDNA or gDNA.

Germline CDR1 and CDR2: SGHDT and YYEEEE. This CDR3 comprises 17 residues. The junction had 10 bases not matched to a gene; V was cut back by 2 bases and J by 4 bases. The table came from immunoSEQ multiplex PCR; TCRdb's copy has only in-frame clones and leaves some out. Of approximately 200,000 clones in the sample, roughly 80% were seen once. This clonotype was obtained from a woman of 80 years or more with acute or convalescent COVID-19. The gene calls are TRBV5-6 and TRBJ2-3; 10 nucleotides line up with TRBD1. The specimen was peripheral blood. CDR3 region: CASSFPGTGAPPDTQYF. The DNA for the CDR3 is TGTGCCAGCAGCTTCCCAGGGACAGGGGCTCCACCAGATACGCAGTATTTT.